Following are 8 T cell receptor beta chains from one sample sequenced in a study of vaccination and CD4 T cells after COVID-19. Antigens for these TCRs are unknown. The study sequenced cultured CD4+ T cell DNA using the Oncomine TCR Beta short-read assay. TCRdb analysed the PCR reads with MiXCR anew, one entry per CDR3 protein. The sample holds approximately 12,000 distinct CDR3 sequences, around half seen once. Treatment of the sample: 10-day PBMC culture with coronavirus spike peptide pools or control peptides (ViraFEST assay). Input material: CD4+ T cells from blood, cultured in vitro. The receptor set was obtained from a human donor who had recovered from COVID-19.

The table lists this clonotype with a few counts. The chain links TRBV11-2 to TRBJ2-5; 7 nucleotides align to TRBD2. The CDR3 spans 15 residues. Losses at the gene ends were 9 bases for V and 2 bases for J; bases not matched to a gene: 12. The germline CDR1 and CDR2 sequences are SGHAT and FQNNGV. This CDR3 is CASRLGGVLQETQYF. DNA of the CDR3: TGTGCCAGTCGACTGGGGGGGGTATTACAAGAGACCCAGTACTTC.

This clonotype has a handful of counts. The chain recombines TRBV24-1 with TRBJ1-2; 10 bases fit TRBD1. Germline V CDR1 and CDR2: KGHDR, SFDVKD. The junction had 1 base not matched to a gene; V was cut back by 4 bases and J by 0 bases. The CDR3 loop spans 15 amino acids. CDR3 residues: CATSEGQGANYGYTF. For the CDR3, the DNA is TGTGCCACCAGTGAAGGACAGGGGGCTAACTATGGCTACACCTTC.

The chain combines TRBV6-1 with TRBJ2-3; a possible D gene is TRBD2 (5 bases). Looked up from germline, CDR1 is MNHNS and CDR2 is SASEGT. V was trimmed by 5 bases and J by 1 base, leaving 13 bases between them. This CDR3 spans 15 amino acids. CDR3 loop: CASSRELGRTDTQYF. The CDR3 region has the DNA TGTGCCAGCAGTCGAGAACTAGGGCGCACAGATACGCAGTATTTT.

V gene TRBV7-9 combines with J gene TRBJ2-7; possible D gene TRBD1, 6 bases. The CDR3 runs 16 residues. Germline values: CDR1 SEHNR, CDR2 FQNEAQ (reference sequence). V was cut by 1 base and J by 0 bases, with 13 bases left in between. In DNA, the CDR3 is TGTGCCAGCAGCTTAGTTGGGGGCAGGAGCTCCTACGAGCAGTACTTC. This codes for CASSLVGGRSSYEQYF.

The CDR3 is CASRSAGQNRYEQYF. CDR3 DNA: TGTGCCAGCCGGTCAGCGGGACAAAACCGCTACGAGCAGTACTTC. V and J are TRBV27 and TRBJ2-7; TRBD2 might be the D (7 bases). The CDR3 consists of 15 residues. The germline gives CDR1 MNHEY, CDR2 SMNVEV (reference sequence). The V end was cut by 8 bases, the J end by 3 bases, with 20 bases between.

The chain is built from TRBV10-1 and TRBJ2-5; D is ambiguous. Germline loops: CDR1 WNHNN, CDR2 SYGVQD (reference sequence). The CDR3 is made up of 13 amino acids. V lost 0 bases and J 13 bases, leaving 15 bases between the germline ends. CDR3 in amino acids: CASSESGSPARYF. CDR3 nucleotide sequence: TGCGCCAGCAGTGAGTCGGGCAGCCCAGCTCGGTACTTC.

CDR3 loop: CASRRANEKLFF. The CDR3 DNA reads TGTGCCAGCCGAAGGGCTAATGAAAAACTGTTTTTT. This rearrangement joins TRBV6-1 to TRBJ1-4; unclear D gene. The length of the CDR3 is 12 residues. The V end was cut by 8 bases, the J end by 3 bases, with 7 bases between. CDR1 is MNHNS and CDR2 is SASEGT in the germline V gene.

This clonotype was found a few times. This rearrangement joins TRBV16 to TRBJ1-5; D gene uncertain. The germline V gene has CDR1 KGHSY and CDR2 FQNENV. This CDR3 has 13 amino acids. V was trimmed by 2 bases and J by 5 bases, leaving 7 bases between them. The CDR3 protein is CASSQQVYQPQHF. In DNA, the CDR3 is TGTGCCAGCAGCCAACAGGTATATCAGCCCCAGCATTTT.